This T cell receptor (beta chain) was captured by sequencing in a study of cytomegalovirus exposure and HLA in healthy donors. Study-wide findings and caveats: There were some public TCRs occurring in many donors, but most TCR sequences were rare.

A remark on this clone: What it recognizes is unknown. One end of the junction varies from germline; a read error may be responsible.

The PCR employed 60 Vbeta primers together with 13 Jbeta primers. Profiled with immunoSEQ multiplex PCR; TCRdb holds only in-frame clones, not every one. The table for this sample gives about 42,000 clones. This clonotype was sampled from a man aged 30-40 years in good health and CMV-seronegative. Sequencing was done on a sample of PBMCs.

The CDR3 sequence is CASSRDSNTEAFF. In DNA form, the CDR3 reads TGTGCTAGCAGCCGGGACAGCAACACTGAAGCTTTCTTT. This chain links TRBV7-7 with TRBJ1-1, with TRBD1 identical over 7 bases. This CDR3 has 13 amino acids. CDR1 is SSHAT and CDR2 is FNYEAQ in the germline V gene (reference sequence). Combining the CDR3 with reference TRBV7-7 and TRBJ1-1 gives the whole variable domain GAGVSQSPRYKVTKRGQDVTLRCDPISSHATLYWYQQALGQGPEFLTYFNYEAQPDKSGLPSDRFSAERPEGSISTLTIQRTEQRDSAMYRCASSRDSNTEAFFGQGTRLTVV.